The 9 T cell receptor beta chains below come from one sample, sequenced in a study of T cell responses to AZD1222 COVID-19 vaccine. Produced via immunoSEQ multiplex PCR; TCRdb's table is partial and in-frame only. The sample lists 85,000 to 90,000 clones, about 86% seen once, with around a tenth in the top ten. This specimen consisted of peripheral blood, obtained on day 0 of MenACWY control vaccination. The receptors stem from an adult in good health.

The chain joins TRBV30 to TRBJ2-3, with TRBD1 matching over 7 bases. The germline gives CDR1 GTSNPN, CDR2 SVGIG (reference sequence). The CDR3 covers 15 residues. With 3 bases clipped from V and 4 bases from J, the junction kept 10 bases outside the gene matches. CDR3 amino acids: CAWRTPGGGSDTQYF. Written as DNA, the CDR3 is TGTGCCTGGAGGACTCCAGGGGGTGGATCAGATACGCAGTATTTT. The whole variable domain, filled in from reference TRBV30 and TRBJ2-3, reads SQTIHQWPATLVQPVGSPLSLECTVEGTSNPNLYWYRQAAGRGLQLLFYSVGIGQISSEVPQNLSASRPQDRQFILSSKKLLLSDSGFYLCAWRTPGGGSDTQYFGPGTRLTVL.

This chain connects TRBV4-1 to TRBJ1-1; unclear D gene. The CDR3 loop spans 16 amino acids. Trimming removed 0 bases at V and 0 bases at J, with 11 bases between. CDR1 and CDR2 (germline): MGHRA, YSYEKL. The chain's CDR3 is CASSQEWGSLNTEAFF. CDR3 DNA: TGCGCCAGCAGCCAAGAGTGGGGATCCCTGAACACTGAAGCTTTCTTT.

The gene calls are TRBV6-5 and TRBJ1-1, with D maybe TRBD1 (6 bases). CDR1 is MNHEY, CDR2 SVGAGI, per germline. Between the trimmed V and J ends, which lost 0 bases and 6 bases, there was a span of 17 bases. The CDR3 contains 16 residues. The CDR3 spells CASSYSRRGQVPEAFF. CDR3 bases: TGTGCCAGCAGTTACTCGCGTCGGGGACAAGTTCCTGAAGCTTTCTTT.

The chain combines TRBV4-1 with TRBJ1-1, with D uncertain. The germline V gene has CDR1 MGHRA and CDR2 YSYEKL. The V end lost 4 bases, the J end lost 1 base, and 10 bases lay between the germline ends. This CDR3 contains 14 residues. The chain's CDR3 is CASSRITSNTEAFF. The CDR3 region has the DNA TGCGCCAGCAGCCGGATTACATCGAACACTGAAGCTTTCTTT.

The chain has TRBV3-1 (or the pseudogene TRBV3-2) and TRBJ2-3; D is possibly TRBD2 (5 bases). This CDR3 spans 16 amino acids. Germline CDR1 LGHDT, CDR2 YNNKEL (reference sequence). The V end was cut by 0 bases, the J end by 3 bases, with 13 bases between. CDR3 amino acids: CASSQDLRTGTDTQYF. Here the CDR3 DNA reads TGTGCCAGCAGCCAAGATCTGCGGACGGGGACAGATACGCAGTATTTT.

CDR3 DNA sequence: TGTGCCAGTTCGTATAGGATGTTCCAGGCCACCATTATCCTACTTAGCAATCAGCCCCAGCATTTT. Translation gives CASSYRMFQATIILLSNQPQHF. This sequence joins TRBV19 and TRBJ1-5; D ambiguous. Germline loops: CDR1 LNHDA, CDR2 SQIVND (reference sequence). The germline V and J ends were trimmed by 8 bases and 0 bases, with 35 bases remaining between them. The CDR3 contains 22 residues.

The chain links TRBV19 to TRBJ2-7, with D tentatively TRBD1 (5 bases). This CDR3 is 14 amino acids long. Germline CDR1 and CDR2: LNHDA and SQIVND (reference sequence). The ends were cut back, 4 bases at V and 5 bases at J, with 15 bases in the middle. The CDR3 DNA reads TGTGCCAGTAGTAGGACCGTTTGGGGCGACGAGCAGTACTTC. It specifies CASSRTVWGDEQYF.

A single count supports this clone. The chain links TRBV19 to TRBJ2-5; 9 positions match TRBD2. CDR3 length: 15 amino acids. CDR1 LNHDA and CDR2 SQIVND come from the germline V gene (reference sequence). J lost 4 bases, V lost 5 bases, and 8 bases had no gene match. This CDR3 is CASSSERGAGETQYF. As DNA, the CDR3 is TGTGCCAGTAGTTCCGAGCGGGGGGCGGGAGAGACCCAGTACTTC.

DNA for the CDR3: TGTGCCAGTAGTATCGGGGCAGCTAATGAAAAACTGTTTTTT. Amino acids: CASSIGAANEKLFF. The chain uses TRBV19 and TRBJ1-4, with D possibly TRBD1 on 5 matching bases. V lost 3 bases and J lost 3, with 8 bases in between. The CDR3 extends over 14 amino acids. CDR1 is LNHDA, CDR2 SQIVND, per germline (reference sequence).